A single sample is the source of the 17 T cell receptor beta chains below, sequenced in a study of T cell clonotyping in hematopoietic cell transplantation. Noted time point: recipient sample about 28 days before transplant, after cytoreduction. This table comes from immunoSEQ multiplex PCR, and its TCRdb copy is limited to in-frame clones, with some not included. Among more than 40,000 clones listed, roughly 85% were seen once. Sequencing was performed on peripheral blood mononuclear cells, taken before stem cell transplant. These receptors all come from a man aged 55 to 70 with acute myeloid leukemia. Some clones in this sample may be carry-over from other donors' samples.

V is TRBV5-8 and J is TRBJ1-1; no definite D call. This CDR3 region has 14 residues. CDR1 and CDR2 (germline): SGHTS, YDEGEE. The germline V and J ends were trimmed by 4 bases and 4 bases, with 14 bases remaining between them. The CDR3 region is CASSLQRVVTEAFF. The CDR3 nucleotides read TGTGCCAGCAGCCTCCAGCGAGTCGTCACTGAAGCTTTCTTT.

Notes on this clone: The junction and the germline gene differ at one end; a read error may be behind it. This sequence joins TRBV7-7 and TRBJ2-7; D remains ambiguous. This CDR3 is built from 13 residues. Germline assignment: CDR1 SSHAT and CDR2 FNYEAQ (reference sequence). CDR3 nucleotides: TGTGCTAGCAGCTTAGTGGCGTGGGCCAAGCAGTACTTC. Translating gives CASSLVAWAKQYF.

CDR3 in DNA: TGTGCCAGTAGTACCGGGGGCGGGGACTCTCCGCCGAGACACGGCTACACCTTC. This encodes CASSTGGGDSPPRHGYTF. The chain carries TRBV19 and TRBJ1-2, with a possible D match to TRBD1 (6 bases). The CDR3 has 18 residues. Trimming removed 4 bases from V and 8 bases from J, with 29 bases in between. Germline loops: CDR1 LNHDA, CDR2 SQIVND (reference sequence).

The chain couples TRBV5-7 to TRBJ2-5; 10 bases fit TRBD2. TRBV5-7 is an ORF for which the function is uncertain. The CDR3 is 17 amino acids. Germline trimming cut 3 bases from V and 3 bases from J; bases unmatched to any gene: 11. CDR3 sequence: CASSSGTSVNIKETQYF. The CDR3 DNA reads TGTGCCAGCAGCTCCGGGACTAGCGTCAATATTAAAGAGACCCAGTACTTC.

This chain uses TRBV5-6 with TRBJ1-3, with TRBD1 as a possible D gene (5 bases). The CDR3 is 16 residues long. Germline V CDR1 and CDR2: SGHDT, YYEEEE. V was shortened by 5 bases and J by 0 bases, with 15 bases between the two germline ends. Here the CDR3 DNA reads TGTGCCAGCAGTTATATCGGGGGGAGCTCTGGAAACACCATATATTTT. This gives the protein CASSYIGGSSGNTIYF.

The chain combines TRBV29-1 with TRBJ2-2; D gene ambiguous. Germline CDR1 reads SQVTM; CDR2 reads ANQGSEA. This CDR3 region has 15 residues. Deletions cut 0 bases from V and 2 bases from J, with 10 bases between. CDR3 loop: CSVEDGHRNTGELFF. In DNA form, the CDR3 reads TGCAGCGTTGAAGACGGCCATCGAAACACCGGGGAGCTGTTTTTT.

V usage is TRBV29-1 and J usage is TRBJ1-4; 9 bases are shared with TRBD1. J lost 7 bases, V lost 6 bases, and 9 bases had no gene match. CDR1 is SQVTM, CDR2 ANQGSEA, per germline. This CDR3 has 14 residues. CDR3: CSVHRGRGGEKLFF. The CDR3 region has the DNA TGCAGCGTCCACAGGGGGCGGGGGGGTGAAAAACTGTTTTTT.

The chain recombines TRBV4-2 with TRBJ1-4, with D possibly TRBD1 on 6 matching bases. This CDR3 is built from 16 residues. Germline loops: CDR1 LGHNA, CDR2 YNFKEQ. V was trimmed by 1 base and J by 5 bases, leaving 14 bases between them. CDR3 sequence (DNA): TGTGCCAGCAGCCAAGGAGAAGGACAGTTGAATGAAAAACTGTTTTTT. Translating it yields CASSQGEGQLNEKLFF.

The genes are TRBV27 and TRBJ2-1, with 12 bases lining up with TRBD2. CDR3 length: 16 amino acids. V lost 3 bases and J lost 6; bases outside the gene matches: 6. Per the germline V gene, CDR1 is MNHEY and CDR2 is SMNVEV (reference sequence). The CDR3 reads CASSLTSGGGFNEQFF. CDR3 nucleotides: TGTGCCAGCAGTTTGACTAGCGGGGGAGGCTTCAATGAGCAGTTCTTC.

The CDR3: CASTYREREQYF. CDR3 coding DNA: TGTGCCAGCACCTACCGGGAGAGGGAGCAGTACTTC. The V gene is TRBV6-1, the J gene TRBJ2-7; D possibly corresponds to TRBD2 (6 bases). Germline CDR1 reads MNHNS; CDR2 reads SASEGT. The CDR3 runs to 12 residues. The V end lost 7 bases, the J end lost 7 bases, and 14 bases lay between the germline ends.

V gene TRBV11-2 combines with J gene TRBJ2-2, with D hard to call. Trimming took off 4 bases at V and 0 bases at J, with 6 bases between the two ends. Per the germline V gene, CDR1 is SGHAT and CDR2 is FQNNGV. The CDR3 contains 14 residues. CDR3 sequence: CASSSGANTGELFF. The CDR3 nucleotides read TGTGCCAGCAGCTCTGGGGCGAACACCGGGGAGCTGTTTTTT. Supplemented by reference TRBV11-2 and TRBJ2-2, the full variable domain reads EAGVAQSPRYKIIEKRQSVAFWCNPISGHATLYWYQQILGQGPKLLIQFQNNGVVDDSQLPKDRFSAERLKGVDSTLKIQPAKLEDSAVYLCASSSGANTGELFFGEGSRLTVL.

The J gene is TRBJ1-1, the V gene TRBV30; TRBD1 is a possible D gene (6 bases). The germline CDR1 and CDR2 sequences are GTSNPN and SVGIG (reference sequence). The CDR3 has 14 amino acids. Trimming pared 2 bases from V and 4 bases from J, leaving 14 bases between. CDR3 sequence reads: CAWSLSGRGTEAFF. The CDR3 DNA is TGTGCCTGGAGTTTGTCAGGCAGGGGCACTGAAGCTTTCTTT. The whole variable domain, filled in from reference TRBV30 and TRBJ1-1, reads SQTIHQWPATLVQPVGSPLSLECTVEGTSNPNLYWYRQAAGRGLQLLFYSVGIGQISSEVPQNLSASRPQDRQFILSSKKLLLSDSGFYLCAWSLSGRGTEAFFGQGTRLTVV.

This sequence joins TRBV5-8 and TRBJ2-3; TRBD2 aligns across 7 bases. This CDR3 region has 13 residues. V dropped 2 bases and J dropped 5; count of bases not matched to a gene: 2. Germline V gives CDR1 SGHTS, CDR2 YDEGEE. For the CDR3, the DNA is TGTGCCAGCAGCTTAGCGGGACTAGATACGCAGTATTTT. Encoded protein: CASSLAGLDTQYF.

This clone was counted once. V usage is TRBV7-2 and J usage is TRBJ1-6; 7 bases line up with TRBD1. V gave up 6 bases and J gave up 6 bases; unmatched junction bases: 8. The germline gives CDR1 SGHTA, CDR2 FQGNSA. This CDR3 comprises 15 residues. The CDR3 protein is CASRKPGQPNSPLHF. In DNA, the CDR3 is TGTGCCAGCAGGAAACCGGGACAGCCTAATTCACCCCTCCACTTT.

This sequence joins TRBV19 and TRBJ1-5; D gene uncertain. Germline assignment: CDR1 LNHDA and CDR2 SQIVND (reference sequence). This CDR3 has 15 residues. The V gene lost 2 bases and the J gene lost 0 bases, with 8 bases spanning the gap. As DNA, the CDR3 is TGTGCCAGTAGTATATATAGGGTTAGCAATCAGCCCCAGCATTTT. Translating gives CASSIYRVSNQPQHF.

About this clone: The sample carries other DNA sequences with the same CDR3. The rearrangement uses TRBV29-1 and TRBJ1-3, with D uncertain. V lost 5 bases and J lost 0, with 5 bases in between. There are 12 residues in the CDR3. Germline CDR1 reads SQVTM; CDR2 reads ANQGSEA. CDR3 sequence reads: CSVRTSGNTIYF. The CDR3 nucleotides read TGCAGCGTTCGGACCTCTGGAAACACCATATATTTT. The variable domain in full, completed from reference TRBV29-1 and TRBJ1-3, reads SAVISQKPSRDICQRGTSLTIQCQVDSQVTMMFWYRQQPGQSLTLIATANQGSEATYESGFVIDKFPISRPNLTFSTLTVSNMSPEDSSIYLCSVRTSGNTIYFGEGSWLTVV.

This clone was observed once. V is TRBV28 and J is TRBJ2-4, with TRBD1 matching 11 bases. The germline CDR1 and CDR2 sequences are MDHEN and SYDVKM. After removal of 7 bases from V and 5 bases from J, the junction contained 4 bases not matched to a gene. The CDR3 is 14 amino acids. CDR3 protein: CASTRTGGQNIQYF. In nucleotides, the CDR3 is TGTGCCAGCACTCGGACAGGGGGCCAAAACATTCAGTACTTC.